The rows below give T cell receptor beta chains drawn from one sample of a study of regulatory T cells in long-lasting Graves disease. TCRdb reprocessed the multiplex PCR reads with MiXCR, giving one entry per CDR3 protein. Here the sample spans 370,000 or so distinct CDR3 sequences, around 16% being singletons. This sample also belongs to another study, concerning T cells in Graves' hyperthyroidism and ophthalmopathy.

Sample: peripheral blood mononuclear cells (PBMCs), taken at new diagnosis, from a patient treated with antithyroid drugs. Source of these receptors: a woman between 18 and 29 years old with Graves disease. Each CDR3 is given with its conserved first and last residue. The D gene is left open where the match is weak. Clone size, where shown, is once, few, many, or a class for clones that have expanded.

many TRBJ2-5 TRBV11-2 TRBD2 TGTGCCAGCAGCCCTCTGACTAGCGGGCCGCAAGAGACCCAGTACTTC CASSPLTSGPQETQYF
many TRBJ1-3 TRBV30 - TGTGCCTGGAGTGTAAGCTTAGGTGGAAACACCATATATTTT CAWSVSLGGNTIYF
many TRBJ1-1 TRBV14 TRBD1 TGTGCCAGCAGCCGAGTACAGGGGACCACGGAAGCTTTCTTT CASSRVQGTTEAFF
many TRBJ2-2 TRBV7-6 - TGTGCCAGCAGCTTAGAGGTGCTAGGAGCCGGGGAGCTGTTTTTT CASSLEVLGAGELFF
many TRBJ2-3 TRBV5-1 TRBD2 TGCGCCAGCAGCCCTGATCGACTAGCGGAGATCACAGATACGCAGTATTTT CASSPDRLAEITDTQYF
- TRBJ1-4 TRBV4-2 - TGTGCCAGCAGCCAAGATCCGGGGGGGTCCGCTGAAAAACTGTTTTTT CASSQDPGGSAEKLFF
- TRBJ2-2 TRBV9 - TGTGCCAGCAGGGGGAGGACCCCGAACACCGGGGAGCTGTTTTTT CASRGRTPNTGELFF
many TRBJ2-1 TRBV6-1 TRBD2 TGTGCCAGCAGTGAGTCACTAGCGGGGGGGTACAATGAGCAGTTCTTC CASSESLAGGYNEQFF
- TRBJ1-6 TRBV7-9 - TGTGCCAGCAGCTTGGCAGGGAATAATTCACCCCTCCACTTT CASSLAGNNSPLHF
few TRBJ2-6 TRBV11-1 TRBD1 TGTGCCAGCAGCTCGATGGTAGGGACAGGGGTTTCTGGGGCCAACGTCCTGACTTTC CASSSMVGTGVSGANVLTF
many TRBJ2-1 TRBV5-1 - TGCGCCAGCAGCTTTAGCAACGGAGGAGATGAGCAGTTCTTC CASSFSNGGDEQFF
- TRBJ1-6 TRBV20-1 - TGCAGTGCTAGAGATGGCAGAGGTTACAATTCACCCCTCCACTTT CSARDGRGYNSPLHF
few TRBJ1-1 TRBV18 - TGTGCCAGCTCACCAATTGAATGGGGATTAGAGACTGAAGCTTTCTTT CASSPIEWGLETEAFF
- TRBJ2-5 TRBV29-1 TRBD1 TGCAGCGTGGGATGGACAGGGTTCGAGACCCAGTACTTC CSVGWTGFETQYF
many TRBJ2-5 TRBV7-2 TRBD2 TGTGCCAGCAGCATATCTAGCGGGGGAGAGACCCAGTACTTC CASSISSGGETQYF
many TRBJ2-1 TRBV6-2/TRBV6-3 - TGTGCCAGCAGTTTCGATAGCTCCTACAATGAGCAGTTCTTC CASSFDSSYNEQFF
few TRBJ2-2 TRBV14 TRBD1 TGTGCCAGCAGCCGCAGGACAGGGGGCTCGACCGGGGAGCTGTTTTTT CASSRRTGGSTGELFF
- TRBJ1-1 TRBV5-6 - TGTGCCAGCAGCGCGACAGGTCGGGGGGCGGGTGAAGCTTTCTTT CASSATGRGAGEAFF
many TRBJ1-6 TRBV6-2/TRBV6-3 TRBD1 TGTGCCATCTGGGACAGGGTGACTAATTCACCCCTCCACTTT CAIWDRVTNSPLHF
many TRBJ2-7 TRBV6-1 - TGTGCCAGCAGTGAAGTCCGGGGCCCTAACTCCTACGAGCAGTACTTC CASSEVRGPNSYEQYF
many TRBJ2-2 TRBV5-1 TRBD2 TGCGCCAGCAGCTTATCTAGAGCGGGATCCACCGGGGAGCTGTTTTTT CASSLSRAGSTGELFF
- TRBJ2-7 TRBV25-1 TRBD2 TGTGCCAGCAGTCTCGGGGGACTAGTCGCCGAGCAGTACTTC CASSLGGLVAEQYF
- TRBJ2-7 TRBV20-1 TRBD1 TGCAGTGCTCGACAGGGGGCGTCTTTCGAGCAGTACTTC CSARQGASFEQYF
- TRBJ1-2 TRBV5-1 - TGCGCCAGCAGCTTGGGACAGCGGAACTATGGCTACACCTTC CASSLGQRNYGYTF
many TRBJ2-7 TRBV2 - TGTGCCAGCAGTGAAGAAACAGGTATCTACGAGCAGTACTTC CASSEETGIYEQYF
- TRBJ2-7 TRBV20-1 TRBD2 TGCAGTGCTGACGCCGGGACTAGCGGGACCCAGACCTACGAGCAGTACTTC CSADAGTSGTQTYEQYF
many TRBJ2-3 TRBV7-2 TRBD2 TGTGCCAGCAGCCTAAGCGGGAGTAACATGGCAGATACGCAGTATTTT CASSLSGSNMADTQYF
few TRBJ2-5 TRBV2 - TGTGCCAGTCCTTCTGTTGGGACCGAGACCCAGTACTTC CASPSVGTETQYF
many TRBJ1-4 TRBV5-1 TRBD1 TGCGCCAGCAGCGTTGGGTCGACAGGGCCGAATGAAAAACTGTTTTTT CASSVGSTGPNEKLFF